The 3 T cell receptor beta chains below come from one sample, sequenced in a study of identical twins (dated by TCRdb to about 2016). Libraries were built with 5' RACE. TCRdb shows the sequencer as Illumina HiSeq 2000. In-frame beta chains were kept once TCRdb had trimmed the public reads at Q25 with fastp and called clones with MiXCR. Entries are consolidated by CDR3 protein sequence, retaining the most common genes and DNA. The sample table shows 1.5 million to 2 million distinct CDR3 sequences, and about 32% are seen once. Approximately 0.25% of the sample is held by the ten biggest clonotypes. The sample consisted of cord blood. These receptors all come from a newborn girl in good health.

The CDR3 bases are TGCAGCGTTGAGTCTTGGGGGTCGAACACTGAAGCTTTCTTT. Protein product: CSVESWGSNTEAFF. This chain links TRBV29-1 with TRBJ1-1; weak D call: TRBD1 (5 bases). Germline values: CDR1 SQVTM, CDR2 ANQGSEA. The CDR3 loop spans 14 amino acids. V lost 3 bases, J lost 1 base, and 12 bases lay in between.

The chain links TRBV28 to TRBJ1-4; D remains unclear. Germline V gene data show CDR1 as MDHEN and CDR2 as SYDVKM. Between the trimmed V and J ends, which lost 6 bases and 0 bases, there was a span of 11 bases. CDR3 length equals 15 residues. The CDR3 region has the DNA TGTGCCAGCAGGTTAGACGGCTCAACTAATGAAAAACTGTTTTTT. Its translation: CASRLDGSTNEKLFF.

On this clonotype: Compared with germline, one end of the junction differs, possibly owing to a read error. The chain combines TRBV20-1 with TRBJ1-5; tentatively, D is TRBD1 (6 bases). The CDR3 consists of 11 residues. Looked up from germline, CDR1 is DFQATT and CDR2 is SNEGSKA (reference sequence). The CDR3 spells CSARDRRAQHF. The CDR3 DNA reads TGCAGTGCTCGAGACAGGCGGGCCCAGCATTTT.